Given below is one T cell receptor beta chain in context. CDR1 is MNHNS, CDR2 SASEGT, per germline. The CDR3 spans 14 residues. It was by 5'RACE template switching with UMIs that TCR beta cDNA was made. TCRdb reprocessed the 5' RACE reads; each CDR3 protein has one entry and no DNA is given. Listed are fewer than 550,000 distinct CDR3 sequences; 1.4% falls within the top ten. The sample comes from a study of T cells expressing NK-cell markers. About the study: Seven of the eight sequenced donors were HCMV-seropositive; one was seronegative.

The sequence came from a woman between 50 and 59 years old in good health. The sample taken for sequencing was blood T cells: a sorted CD56 or NKG2C T cell subset, CD4+ or CD8+ T cells, or bulk PBMC T cells (not recorded which). V is TRBV6-1 and J is TRBJ2-2; as DNA is missing, the TRBD1 call by TCRdb cannot be tested. CDR3 protein: CASSRQGAPGELFF.